This is a list of T cell receptor beta chains from one sample in a study of monozygotic twins with cystic fibrosis. TCRdb's copy holds only in-frame clones and misses some; the assay was immunoSEQ multiplex PCR. The sample has fewer than 20,000 clones, approximately 96% seen once. Sequenced input: blood. All receptors come from a woman aged 25-40 years with cystic fibrosis. CDR3s include the opening cysteine and the closing phenylalanine or tryptophan. D genes are given only for firm matches. Only part of the rows carry a size: once, few, many, or a class if the clone is expanded.

V gene,clone size,D gene,J gene,CDR3 protein,CDR3 DNA
TRBV7-9,-,-,TRBJ1-1,CASMQGGPNTEAFF,TGTGCCAGCATGCAGGGCGGCCCGAACACTGAAGCTTTCTTT
TRBV4-3,-,-,TRBJ1-6,CASSQDSRTNSPLHF,TGCGCCAGCAGCCAAGATAGCCGGACTAATTCACCCCTCCACTTT
TRBV7-9,-,TRBD1,TRBJ1-6,CASTPLGQGNSPLHF,TGTGCCAGCACCCCTTTGGGACAGGGCAATTCACCCCTCCACTTT
TRBV5-6,-,-,TRBJ1-5,CASSTTRGGNQPQHF,TGTGCCAGCAGCACCACCCGCGGTGGCAATCAGCCCCAGCATTTT
TRBV13,-,-,TRBJ2-5,CASSPRRGLQETQYF,TGTGCCAGCAGCCCGAGGCGGGGCCTCCAAGAGACCCAGTACTTC
TRBV4-3,-,-,TRBJ1-5,CASSQDPTDNPCNQPQHF,TGCGCCAGCAGCCAAGACCCGACTGACAACCCCTGCAATCAGCCCCAGCATTTT
TRBV7-8,once,-,TRBJ1-2,CASSLRTVLGIDYGYTF,TGTGCCAGCAGCTTAAGGACAGTCCTCGGTATTGACTATGGCTACACCTTC
TRBV27,-,-,TRBJ2-7,CASSRKDGSYEQYF,TGTGCCAGCAGTCGGAAGGATGGCTCCTACGAGCAGTACTTC
TRBV5-1,few,TRBD1,TRBJ1-1,CASSWGTEANTEAFF,TGCGCCAGCAGCTGGGGGACAGAGGCCAACACTGAAGCTTTCTTT
TRBV4-3,-,-,TRBJ2-7,CASSQGKARENYEQYF,TGCGCCAGCAGCCAAGGGAAGGCGAGGGAGAACTACGAGCAGTACTTC
TRBV4-1,-,-,TRBJ2-7,CASSPMATYEQYF,TGCGCCAGCAGCCCTATGGCCACCTACGAGCAGTACTTC
TRBV5-4,-,-,TRBJ2-1,CASSFLIGGPYNEQFF,TGTGCCAGCAGCTTTCTAATCGGGGGACCCTACAATGAGCAGTTCTTC
TRBV7-2,-,-,TRBJ2-7,CASSRLGFEYEQYF,TGTGCCAGCAGTCGTTTAGGTTTTGAGTACGAGCAGTACTTC
TRBV28,-,-,TRBJ1-1,CASSHYVRDYEAFF,TGTGCCAGCAGTCACTACGTGAGGGATTATGAAGCTTTCTTT
TRBV4-1,-,-,TRBJ1-6,CASSQDWGNSPLHF,TGCGCCAGCAGCCAAGATTGGGGTAATTCACCCCTCCACTTT
TRBV19,-,-,TRBJ2-7,CASSIGRRGTYEQYF,TGTGCCAGTAGTATAGGGCGCAGGGGAACCTACGAGCAGTACTTC
TRBV7-8,-,-,TRBJ2-5,CASTLGETQYF,TGTGCCAGCACCCTAGGGGAGACCCAGTACTTC
TRBV5-5,-,TRBD1,TRBJ1-2,CASRQGSYGYTF,TGTGCCAGCAGACAGGGGTCTTATGGCTACACCTTC
TRBV21-1,-,-,TRBJ1-1,CASSEHRRTEAFF,TGTGCCAGCAGCGAACACCGGCGGACTGAAGCTTTCTTT
TRBV14,-,-,TRBJ1-2,CASSQDWGFGYTF,TGTGCCAGCAGCCAAGATTGGGGTTTTGGCTACACCTTC
TRBV5-1,-,-,TRBJ1-1,CASSLEVDQNRRDTEAFF,TGCGCCAGCAGCTTGGAGGTCGACCAAAACCGCAGGGACACTGAAGCTTTCTTT
TRBV19,-,TRBD2,TRBJ2-2,CASSIQRGRTGELFF,TGTGCCAGTAGTATACAGCGGGGGCGCACCGGGGAGCTGTTTTTT
TRBV6-1,few,TRBD1,TRBJ2-7,CASSEADGQGGYEQYF,TGTGCCAGCAGTGAGGCCGATGGACAGGGTGGGTACGAGCAGTACTTC
TRBV18,-,-,TRBJ1-2,CASSPGRYGYTF,TGTGCCAGCTCACCAGGACGCTATGGCTACACCTTC
TRBV7-9,once,-,TRBJ1-1,CASSAQKNTEAFF,TGTGCCAGCAGCGCACAGAAGAACACTGAAGCTTTCTTT
TRBV2,-,TRBD1,TRBJ1-5,CASSRRQGGNQPQHF,TGTGCCAGCAGCCGACGACAGGGAGGCAATCAGCCCCAGCATTTT
TRBV5-1,-,TRBD1,TRBJ2-7,CASSAGQGAGEQYF,TGCGCCAGCAGCGCAGGACAGGGGGCAGGCGAGCAGTACTTC
TRBV7-2,-,-,TRBJ1-5,CASSPSGGSREEGNQPQHF,TGTGCCAGCAGCCCGAGTGGGGGAAGTAGGGAGGAAGGTAATCAGCCCCAGCATTTT
TRBV2,-,-,TRBJ2-7,CASSVLYEQYF,TGTGCCAGCAGTGTGCTTTACGAGCAGTACTTC
TRBV9,-,-,TRBJ1-2,CASSVDVTPNYGYTF,TGTGCCAGCAGCGTAGATGTGACACCGAACTATGGCTACACCTTC
TRBV2,-,-,TRBJ2-3,CAGERQGGTQYF,TGTGCCGGGGAACGGCAGGGGGGTACGCAGTATTTT
TRBV10-2,-,-,TRBJ1-5,CASSDGGFLSSQPQHF,TGCGCCAGCAGTGATGGGGGCTTCTTATCTAGTCAGCCCCAGCATTTT
TRBV30,-,-,TRBJ1-1,CAWSLDTNTEAFF,TGTGCCTGGAGTCTAGACACGAACACTGAAGCTTTCTTT
TRBV10-2,-,-,TRBJ1-4,CASSPRLFEKLFF,TGCGCCAGCAGCCCCCGGCTGTTTGAAAAACTGTTTTTT
TRBV6-5,-,-,TRBJ1-2,CASSYFRERWYGYTF,TGTGCCAGCAGTTACTTCAGGGAGAGGTGGTATGGCTACACCTTC
TRBV5-1,-,TRBD2,TRBJ2-5,CASSAQPSGGQETQYF,TGCGCCAGCAGCGCTCAACCTAGCGGGGGACAAGAGACCCAGTACTTC
TRBV27,-,-,TRBJ2-7,CASSSLLVHYEQYF,TGTGCCAGCAGTTCACTATTGGTCCACTACGAGCAGTACTTC
TRBV4-2,-,-,TRBJ2-7,CASSQGSAGSYEQYF,TGTGCCAGCAGCCAAGGGTCAGCCGGGTCCTACGAGCAGTACTTC
TRBV6-1,-,-,TRBJ1-5,CASSSSMEQPQHF,TGTGCCAGCAGCTCTTCCATGGAGCAGCCCCAGCATTTT
TRBV2,-,-,TRBJ2-1,CASSERQISYNEQFF,TGTGCCAGCAGTGAGCGACAGATCTCCTACAATGAGCAGTTCTTC
TRBV13,once,TRBD1,TRBJ2-5,CASSPDRGRSGTQYF,TGTGCCAGCAGCCCGGACAGGGGCCGTAGCGGGACCCAGTACTTC
TRBV6-5,-,TRBD1,TRBJ1-3,CASSYQGGSGNTIYF,TGTGCCAGCAGTTACCAGGGGGGCTCTGGAAACACCATATATTTT
TRBV19,-,-,TRBJ2-2,CASSIRGPHTGELFF,TGTGCCAGTAGTATTCGGGGGCCCCACACCGGGGAGCTGTTTTTT
TRBV6-1,-,-,TRBJ1-5,CASSEWGGAQHF,TGTGCCAGCAGTGAATGGGGCGGGGCCCAGCATTTT
TRBV4-1,once,-,TRBJ1-2,CASSQDRAGVYGYTF,TGCGCCAGCAGCCAAGATCGCGCGGGCGTCTATGGCTACACCTTC
TRBV5-4,-,-,TRBJ2-7,CASSFQGLGEQYF,TGTGCCAGCAGCTTCCAGGGACTGGGCGAGCAGTACTTC
TRBV14,-,TRBD1,TRBJ2-2,CASSPDRVNTGELFF,TGTGCCAGCAGCCCCGACAGGGTGAACACCGGGGAGCTGTTTTTT
TRBV7-6,once,TRBD2,TRBJ2-3,CASSLGTSGVPTDTQYF,TGTGCCAGCAGCTTAGGGACTAGCGGGGTCCCCACAGATACGCAGTATTTT
TRBV5-1,-,-,TRBJ1-4,CASSLGTSNEKLFF,TGCGCCAGCAGCTTAGGGACTAGTAATGAAAAACTGTTTTTT
TRBV5-6,-,TRBD1,TRBJ1-6,CASSFGTEWNSPLHF,TGTGCCAGCAGCTTTGGGACAGAGTGGAATTCACCCCTCCACTTT
TRBV21-1,-,-,TRBJ2-3,CASSPAGRPIVSYTQYF,TGTGCCAGCAGTCCTGCGGGGCGGCCGATCGTAAGCTATACGCAGTATTTT
TRBV6-1,-,TRBD2,TRBJ2-3,CASSEERGGTDTQYF,TGTGCCAGCAGTGAAGAGCGGGGGGGCACAGATACGCAGTATTTT
TRBV14,-,TRBD2,TRBJ2-1,CASSAGLLAGGGEQFF,TGTGCCAGCAGCGCTGGATTGCTAGCGGGGGGTGGTGAGCAGTTCTTC